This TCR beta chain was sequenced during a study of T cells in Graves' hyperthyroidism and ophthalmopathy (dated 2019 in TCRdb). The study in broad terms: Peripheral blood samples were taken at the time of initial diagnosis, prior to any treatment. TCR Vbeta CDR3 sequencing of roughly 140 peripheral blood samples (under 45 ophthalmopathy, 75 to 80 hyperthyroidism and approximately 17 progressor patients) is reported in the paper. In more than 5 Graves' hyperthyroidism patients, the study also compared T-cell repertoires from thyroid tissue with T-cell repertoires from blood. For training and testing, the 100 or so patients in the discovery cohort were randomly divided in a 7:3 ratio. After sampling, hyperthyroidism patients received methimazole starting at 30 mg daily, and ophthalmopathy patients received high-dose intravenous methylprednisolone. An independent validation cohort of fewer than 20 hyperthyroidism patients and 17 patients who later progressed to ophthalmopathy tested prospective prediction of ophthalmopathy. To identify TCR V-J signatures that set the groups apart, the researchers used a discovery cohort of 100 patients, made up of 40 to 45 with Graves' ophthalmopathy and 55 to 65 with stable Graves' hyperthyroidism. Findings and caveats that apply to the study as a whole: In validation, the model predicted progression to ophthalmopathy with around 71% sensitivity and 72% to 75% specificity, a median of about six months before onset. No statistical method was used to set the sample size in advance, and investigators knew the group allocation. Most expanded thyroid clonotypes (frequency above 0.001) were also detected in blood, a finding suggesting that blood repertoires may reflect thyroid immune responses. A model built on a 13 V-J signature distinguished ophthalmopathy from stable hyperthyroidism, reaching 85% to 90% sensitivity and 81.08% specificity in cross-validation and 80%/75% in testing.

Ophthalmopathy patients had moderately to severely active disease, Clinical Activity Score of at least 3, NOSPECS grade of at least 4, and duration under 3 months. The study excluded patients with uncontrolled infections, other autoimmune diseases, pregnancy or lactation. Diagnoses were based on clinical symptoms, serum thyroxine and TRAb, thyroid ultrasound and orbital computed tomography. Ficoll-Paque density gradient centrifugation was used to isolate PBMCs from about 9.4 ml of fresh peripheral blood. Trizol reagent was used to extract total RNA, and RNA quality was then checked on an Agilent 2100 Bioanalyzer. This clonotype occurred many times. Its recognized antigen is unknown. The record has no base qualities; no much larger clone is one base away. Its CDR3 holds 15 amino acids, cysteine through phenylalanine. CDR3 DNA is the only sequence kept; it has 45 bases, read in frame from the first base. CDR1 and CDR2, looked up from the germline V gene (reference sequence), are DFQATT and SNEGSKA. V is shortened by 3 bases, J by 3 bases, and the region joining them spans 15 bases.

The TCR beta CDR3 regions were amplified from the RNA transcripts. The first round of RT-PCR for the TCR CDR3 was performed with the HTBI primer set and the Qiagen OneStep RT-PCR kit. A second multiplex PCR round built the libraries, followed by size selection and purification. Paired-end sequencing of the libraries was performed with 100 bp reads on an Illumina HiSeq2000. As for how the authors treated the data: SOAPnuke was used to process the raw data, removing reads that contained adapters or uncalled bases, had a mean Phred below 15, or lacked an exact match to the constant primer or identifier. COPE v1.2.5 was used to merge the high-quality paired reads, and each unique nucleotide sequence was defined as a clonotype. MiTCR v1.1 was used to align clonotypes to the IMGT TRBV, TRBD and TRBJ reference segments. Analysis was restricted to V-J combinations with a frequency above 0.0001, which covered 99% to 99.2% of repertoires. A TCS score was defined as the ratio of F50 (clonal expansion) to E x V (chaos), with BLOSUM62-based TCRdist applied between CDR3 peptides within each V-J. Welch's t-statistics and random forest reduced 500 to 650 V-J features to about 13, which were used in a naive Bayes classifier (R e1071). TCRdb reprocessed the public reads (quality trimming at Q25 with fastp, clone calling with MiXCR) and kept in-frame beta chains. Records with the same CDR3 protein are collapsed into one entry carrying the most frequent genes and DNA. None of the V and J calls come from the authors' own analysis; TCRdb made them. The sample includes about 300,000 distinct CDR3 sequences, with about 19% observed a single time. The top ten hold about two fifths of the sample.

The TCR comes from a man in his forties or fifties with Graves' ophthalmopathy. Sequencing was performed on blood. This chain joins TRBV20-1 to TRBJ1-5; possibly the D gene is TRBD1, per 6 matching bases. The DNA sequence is TGCAGTGCTAGCGGGCAGGGGCCCCTCAATCAGCCCCAGCATTTT. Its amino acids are CSASGQGPLNQPQHF.